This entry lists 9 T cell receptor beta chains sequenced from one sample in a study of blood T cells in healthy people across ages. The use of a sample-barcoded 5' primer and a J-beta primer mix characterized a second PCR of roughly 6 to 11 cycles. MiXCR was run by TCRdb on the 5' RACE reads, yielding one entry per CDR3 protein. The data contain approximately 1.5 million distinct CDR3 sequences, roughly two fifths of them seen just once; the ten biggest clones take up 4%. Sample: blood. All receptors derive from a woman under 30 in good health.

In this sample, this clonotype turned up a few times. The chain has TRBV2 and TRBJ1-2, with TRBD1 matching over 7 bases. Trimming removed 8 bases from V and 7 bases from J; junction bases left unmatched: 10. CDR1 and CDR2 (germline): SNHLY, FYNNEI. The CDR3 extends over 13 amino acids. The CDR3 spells CASLTGERGGYTF. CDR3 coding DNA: TGTGCCAGCCTAACAGGGGAGAGAGGTGGCTACACCTTC.

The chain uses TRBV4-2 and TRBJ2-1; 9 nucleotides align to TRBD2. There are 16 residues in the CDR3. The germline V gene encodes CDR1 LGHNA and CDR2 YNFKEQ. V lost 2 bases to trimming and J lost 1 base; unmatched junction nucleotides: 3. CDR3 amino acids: CASSQLAGTSYNEQFF. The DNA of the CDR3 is TGTGCCAGCAGCCAACTAGCGGGGACTTCCTACAATGAGCAGTTCTTC.

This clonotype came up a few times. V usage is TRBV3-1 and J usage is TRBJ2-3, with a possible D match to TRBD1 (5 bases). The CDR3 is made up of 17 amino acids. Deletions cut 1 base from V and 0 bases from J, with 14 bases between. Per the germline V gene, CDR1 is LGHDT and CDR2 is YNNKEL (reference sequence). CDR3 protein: CASSQGGGRTSTDTQYF. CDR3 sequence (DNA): TGTGCCAGCAGCCAAGGGGGCGGCAGAACTAGCACAGATACGCAGTATTTT.

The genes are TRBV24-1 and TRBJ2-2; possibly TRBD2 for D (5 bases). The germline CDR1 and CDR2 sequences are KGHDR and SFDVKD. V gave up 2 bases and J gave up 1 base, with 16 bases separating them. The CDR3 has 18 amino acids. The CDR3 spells CATSDSLDFRGNTGELFF. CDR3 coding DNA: TGTGCCACCAGTGATTCTTTAGATTTCCGGGGGAACACCGGGGAGCTGTTTTTT.

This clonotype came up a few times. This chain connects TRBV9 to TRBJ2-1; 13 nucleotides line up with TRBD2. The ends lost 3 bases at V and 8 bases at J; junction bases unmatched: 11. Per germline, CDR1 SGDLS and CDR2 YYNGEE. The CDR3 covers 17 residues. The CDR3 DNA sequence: TGTGCCAGCAGCGAAGACGGACTAGCGGGAGTTTTGGATGAGCAGTTCTTC. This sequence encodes CASSEDGLAGVLDEQFF.

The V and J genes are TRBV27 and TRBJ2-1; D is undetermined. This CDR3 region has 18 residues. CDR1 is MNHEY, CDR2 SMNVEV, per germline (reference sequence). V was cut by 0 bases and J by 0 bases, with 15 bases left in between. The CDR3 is CASSLSHYSKLSYNEQFF. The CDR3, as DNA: TGTGCCAGCAGTTTATCTCATTACAGTAAACTCTCCTACAATGAGCAGTTCTTC.

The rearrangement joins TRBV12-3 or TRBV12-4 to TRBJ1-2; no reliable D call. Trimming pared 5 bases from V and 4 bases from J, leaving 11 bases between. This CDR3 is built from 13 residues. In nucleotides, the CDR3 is TGTGCCAGCAGTCTGGTCCGAGTCTATGGCTACACCTTC. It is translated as CASSLVRVYGYTF.

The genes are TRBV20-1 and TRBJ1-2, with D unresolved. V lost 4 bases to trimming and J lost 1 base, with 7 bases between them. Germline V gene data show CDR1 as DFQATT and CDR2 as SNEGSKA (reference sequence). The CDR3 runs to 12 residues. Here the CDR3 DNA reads TGCAGTGCTAAACACAGTAACTATGGCTACACCTTC. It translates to CSAKHSNYGYTF.

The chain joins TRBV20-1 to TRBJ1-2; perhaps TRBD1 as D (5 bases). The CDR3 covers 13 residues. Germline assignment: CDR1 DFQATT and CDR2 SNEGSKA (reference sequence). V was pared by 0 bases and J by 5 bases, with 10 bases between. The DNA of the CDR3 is TGCAGTGCTAGAGAACAGGAGGGATATGGCTACACCTTC. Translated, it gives CSAREQEGYGYTF.